This TCR beta chain was documented in a study of OX40 agonist ivuxolimab in advanced cancers. Study-wide context: Ivuxolimab is a fully human IgG2 antibody that activates OX40 (CD134). Points from the study as a whole: Normalized T-cell clonal expansion was also low in a subset of nonresponders. CD4+ and CD8+ blood T cells expanded clonally by week 6 at 0.1 to 3.0 mg/kg.

Autoimmune disease history or systemic immunosuppression was exclusionary. Clones were read by immunoSEQ multiplex PCR, and TCRdb kept only the in-frame ones, dropping some. The profile shows 89,000 or so clones, about 86% of them singletons. V dropped 9 bases and J dropped 5; count of bases not matched to a gene: 11. This CDR3 spans 14 amino acids. Germline V gene data show CDR1 as SGHNT and CDR2 as YYREEE (reference sequence). This clone has only one observation. Its antigen is unidentified. The TCR comes from an adult with an advanced solid tumor such as melanoma, head and neck, liver or kidney cancer. The rearrangement joins TRBV5-4 to TRBJ2-5; 9 bases align to TRBD2. Sequencing was performed on CD4+ or CD8+ T cells sorted from blood, taken in a trial of the OX40 agonist ivuxolimab. In DNA form, the CDR3 reads TGTGCCATTCCGGGGGCGGGAGGGTTGGAGACCCAGTACTTC. It translates to CAIPGAGGLETQYF.